Detailed here is one TCR beta chain. Its antigen is currently unknown. The V gene lost 2 bases and the J gene lost 6 bases, with 16 bases spanning the gap. Germline V gives CDR1 KGHSH, CDR2 LQKENI. CDR3 length equals 15 residues. The data were taken from a study of T cell responses to AZD1222 COVID-19 vaccine. About the study: Pooling was applied to second doses at about 4 or about 12 weeks.

Study-level points and caveats: Dominant CD4 TCR responses targeted spike regions 160-218 and 743-854. Spike-specific TCR breadth and depth went up after people got two AZD1222 doses. Recipients of AZD1222 seropositive at baseline numbered only 5 or 6.

Profiled with immunoSEQ multiplex PCR; TCRdb holds only in-frame clones, not every one. This sample has about 120,000 clones, with more than 75% found just once. V is TRBV18 and J is TRBJ1-2; a possible D gene is TRBD1 (5 bases). The clonotype was recovered from an adult in good health. Sequencing used peripheral blood, obtained on day 0 of AZD1222 vaccination. The CDR3 spells CASSPNTFRVDGYTF. The CDR3 bases are TGTGCCAGCTCACCAAACACCTTCAGGGTGGATGGCTACACCTTC.